The 32 T cell receptor beta chains below all came from one sample that was sequenced in a study of human T cells and chemical hapten exposure. Time point of the sample: patch test 1, 2 weeks after DPC sensitization. Treatment denoted: therapeutic diphenylcyclopropenone sensitization with weekly scalp DPC. MiXCR was run by TCRdb on the RACE reads, yielding one entry per CDR3 protein. The data hold 350,000 or so distinct CDR3 sequences, with approximately 6.9% observed a single time. The sequencing here drew on whole blood, taken in connection with sensitization to the hapten diphenylcyclopropenone (DPC). The receptors derive from a woman aged 18-30 years with alopecia areata. Some clones in this sample may be carry-over from other donors' samples.

This clonotype showed up just a few times. V usage is TRBV10-3 and J usage is TRBJ2-2; no reliable D call. This CDR3 region has 14 residues. V dropped 2 bases and J dropped 7 bases, with 11 bases sitting between them. Per the germline V gene, CDR1 is ENHRY and CDR2 is SYGVKD. CDR3 region: CAISERAGNGELFF. DNA for the CDR3: TGTGCCATCAGTGAGCGGGCCGGTAACGGGGAGCTGTTTTTT.

The rearrangement uses TRBV4-1 and TRBJ2-6; the D gene is possibly TRBD1 (5 bases). Deletions cut 4 bases from V and 2 bases from J, with 12 bases between. Germline V gives CDR1 MGHRA, CDR2 YSYEKL. The CDR3 sequence is 16 residues long. CDR3 residues: CASSPLLTAGANVLTF. The CDR3 coding sequence is TGCGCCAGCAGCCCCCTTTTGACAGCTGGGGCCAACGTCCTGACTTTC.

This clonotype was detected ten times or more. The CDR3 DNA sequence: TGTGCCAGCAGTTACTCGATGGATCTTTTGACTTTC. It translates to CASSYSMDLLTF. This chain uses TRBV6-2 or TRBV6-3 with TRBJ2-6; D is ambiguous. Per the germline V gene, CDR1 is MNHEY and CDR2 is SVGEGT. Trimming removed 0 bases at V and 17 bases at J, with 11 bases between. This CDR3 has 12 amino acids.

V and J are TRBV14 and TRBJ1-3; maybe TRBD1 (5 bases). Germline CDR1 and CDR2: SGHDN and FVKESK. V lost 2 bases and J lost 4, with 6 bases in between. This CDR3 has 13 residues. CDR3 in amino acids: CASSQHRGNTIYF. The CDR3 DNA reads as TGTGCCAGCAGCCAACACAGGGGAAACACCATATATTTT.

There are a few counts of this clonotype. The chain combines TRBV7-4 with TRBJ1-5, with TRBD1 identical over 11 bases. Germline V gene sequence: CDR1 SGHVT, CDR2 SQSDAQ. With 5 bases clipped from V and 3 bases from J, the junction kept 6 bases outside the gene matches. CDR3 length: 16 residues. The CDR3 region is CASSLRDRGTNQPQHF. The CDR3 nucleotides are TGTGCCAGCAGCCTAAGGGACAGGGGGACCAATCAGCCCCAGCATTTT.

This clonotype was seen at least ten times. The chain combines TRBV12-3 or TRBV12-4 with TRBJ1-6; 7 nucleotides align to TRBD1. V dropped 9 bases and J dropped 7; count of bases not matched to a gene: 9. There are 14 residues in the CDR3. CDR3 coding DNA: TGTGCCAGTTCACGCGACAGGGCAAATTCACCCCTCCACTTT. It encodes CASSRDRANSPLHF.

The chain is built from TRBV29-1 and TRBJ2-7; 11 positions match TRBD2. Trimming at V came to 5 bases and at J to 3 bases, leaving 9 bases not matched to a gene. The CDR3 is 15 residues long. Germline V gene lookup returns CDR1 SQVTM and CDR2 ANQGSEA. CDR3: CSVLKLAGARYEQYF. DNA for the CDR3: TGCAGCGTTTTGAAACTAGCGGGGGCCCGCTACGAGCAGTACTTC.

This clonotype was observed a handful of times. The rearrangement joins TRBV10-3 to TRBJ2-3, with D hard to call. Trimming took 7 bases from V and 9 from J, leaving 14 bases between them. The length of the CDR3 is 12 residues. Germline V gives CDR1 ENHRY, CDR2 SYGVKD. In nucleotides, the CDR3 is TGTGCCATCACGGATGAAGAGGAGACGCAGTATTTT. Its protein product is CAITDEEETQYF.

The table lists this clonotype with a few counts. CDR3 region: CASSGDRAQETQYF. CDR3 in DNA: TGTGCCAGCAGCGGCGACAGGGCCCAAGAGACCCAGTACTTC. The chain combines TRBV5-6 with TRBJ2-5; TRBD1 matches 7 bases. Germline V CDR1 and CDR2: SGHDT, YYEEEE. Trimming took 4 bases from V and 1 from J; bases not matched to a gene: 4. This CDR3 contains 14 residues.

The chain has TRBV12-3 or TRBV12-4 and TRBJ2-3, with TRBD2 matching over 13 bases. J was trimmed by 2 bases and V by 6 bases; bases with no gene match: 5. The CDR3 has 16 residues. The CDR3 loop reads CASRGLAGLHTDTQYF. For the CDR3, the DNA is TGTGCCAGCAGGGGACTAGCGGGGCTCCACACAGATACGCAGTATTTT.

The gene calls are TRBV20-1 and TRBJ1-5; 7 nucleotides match TRBD1. Germline assignment: CDR1 DFQATT and CDR2 SNEGSKA (reference sequence). With V trimmed by 0 bases and J by 7 bases, 6 bases remained unmatched. The CDR3 runs 14 residues. The CDR3 spells CSAREVRGSQPQHF. The CDR3 coding sequence is TGCAGTGCTAGAGAGGTCAGGGGGAGCCAGCCCCAGCATTTT.

Many counts were recorded for this clonotype. The gene calls are TRBV20-1 and TRBJ2-2; D not certain. This CDR3 region has 13 residues. Looked up from germline, CDR1 is DFQATT and CDR2 is SNEGSKA (reference sequence). The ends were cut back, 4 bases at V and 1 base at J, with 7 bases in the middle. The CDR3 DNA reads as TGCAGTGCTAATGACGGGAACACCGGGGAGCTGTTTTTT. Amino acid sequence: CSANDGNTGELFF.

As DNA, the CDR3 is TGTGCCAGCAGCCCAGACAGGGGAAGGTATGGCTACACCTTC. Its protein is CASSPDRGRYGYTF. The rearrangement links TRBV7-2 to TRBJ1-2; 8 positions agree with TRBD1. The CDR3 runs to 14 residues. V dropped 5 bases and J dropped 5; count of bases not matched to a gene: 7. Looked up from germline, CDR1 is SGHTA and CDR2 is FQGNSA. The full variable domain, its missing parts supplied by reference TRBV7-2 and TRBJ1-2, is GAGVSQSPSNKVTEKGKDVELRCDPISGHTALYWYRQSLGQGLEFLIYFQGNSAPDKSGLPSDRFSAERTGGSVSTLTIQRTQQEDSAVYLCASSPDRGRYGYTFGSGTRLTVV.

This clonotype was counted only a few times. V is TRBV10-2 and J is TRBJ2-5; TRBD2 matches 15 bases. V was clipped by 5 bases and J by 5 bases; unmatched bases: 12. The CDR3 spans 18 residues. CDR1 is WSHSY, CDR2 SAAADI, per germline. DNA of the CDR3: TGCGCCAGCAGTTCTTCCGGACTAGCGGGGGGGCCTGCGGAGACCCAGTACTTC. Translation gives CASSSSGLAGGPAETQYF.

This clonotype has a single count. The chain carries TRBV9 and TRBJ1-1; TRBD1 matches 8 bases. The length of the CDR3 is 13 residues. The V gene end was trimmed by 0 bases and the J gene end by 8 bases; junction bases not matched to a gene: 3. Per germline, CDR1 SGDLS and CDR2 YYNGEE. The CDR3 sequence: CASSVAPGGEAFF. The CDR3 DNA reads as TGTGCCAGCAGCGTAGCCCCAGGGGGCGAAGCTTTCTTT.

The gene calls are TRBV4-3 and TRBJ1-2, with 7 bases aligning to TRBD1. J gave up 5 bases and V 0 bases, and 12 bases lay outside the gene matches. This CDR3 comprises 17 residues. Germline CDR1 reads LGHNA; CDR2 reads YSLEER. CDR3 sequence (DNA): TGCGCCAGCAGCCAAGATCGTTGGGGACACAGGGGATATGGCTACACCTTC. Translated, it gives CASSQDRWGHRGYGYTF.

This clonotype was detected a few times. V is TRBV6-5 and J is TRBJ2-7; weak D call: TRBD1 (7 bases). Trimming stripped 0 bases from V and 2 bases from J, with 14 bases between. The CDR3 spans 16 residues. In germline, CDR1 is MNHEY, CDR2 SVGAGI. As DNA, the CDR3 is TGTGCCAGCAGTTACTCGATTCAGGGGGGCCCCTACGAGCAGTACTTC. Translating gives CASSYSIQGGPYEQYF.

The chain joins TRBV3-1 to TRBJ1-2; D is unresolved. The length of the CDR3 is 12 residues. Germline V gene data show CDR1 as LGHDT and CDR2 as YNNKEL (reference sequence). Trimming took off 1 base at V and 6 bases at J, with 6 bases between the two ends. The CDR3 bases are TGTGCCAGCAGCCAAGTAGATCATGGCTACACCTTC. Translating gives CASSQVDHGYTF.

This clonotype was picked up many times. The V gene is TRBV4-3, the J gene TRBJ1-2; D possibly corresponds to TRBD1 (6 bases). Trimming took 1 base from V and 1 from J, leaving 16 bases between them. Germline CDR1 LGHNA, CDR2 YSLEER. The CDR3 sequence is 17 residues long. The CDR3 nucleotides are TGCGCCAGCAGCCAAGTTGTGACAGGACTAAATAACTATGGCTACACCTTC. Protein product: CASSQVVTGLNNYGYTF.

The chain has TRBV7-2 and TRBJ1-1; TRBD1 matches 8 bases. There are 12 residues in the CDR3. Germline CDR1 reads SGHTA; CDR2 reads FQGNSA. The V gene end was trimmed by 4 bases and the J gene end by 10 bases; junction bases not matched to a gene: 5. In DNA, the CDR3 is TGTGCCAGCAGCTCCGGACAGGGCGTAGCTTTCTTT. Translation: CASSSGQGVAFF. Together with reference TRBV7-2 and TRBJ1-1, the CDR3 gives the full variable domain: GAGVSQSPSNKVTEKGKDVELRCDPISGHTALYWYRQSLGQGLEFLIYFQGNSAPDKSGLPSDRFSAERTGGSVSTLTIQRTQQEDSAVYLCASSSGQGVAFFGQGTRLTVV.

The rearrangement joins TRBV7-9 to TRBJ1-4; TRBD1 matches at 7 bases. Trimming removed 5 bases from V and 7 bases from J; junction bases left unmatched: 7. In germline, CDR1 is SEHNR, CDR2 FQNEAQ (reference sequence). The CDR3 runs 14 residues. CDR3 DNA: TGTGCCAGCAGCAACAGGGGAGGAAGTGAAAAACTGTTTTTT. It is translated as CASSNRGGSEKLFF.

This clonotype was seen a single time. This chain links TRBV28 with TRBJ1-6; tentative D call: TRBD1 (5 bases). Germline-derived CDR1 and CDR2 are MDHEN and SYDVKM. Trimming removed 6 bases at V and 7 bases at J, with 19 bases between. The CDR3 runs to 16 residues. The CDR3 sequence: CASSLSRPGQNSPLHF. CDR3 DNA: TGTGCCAGCAGCCTGAGCCGGCCAGGGCAAAATTCACCCCTCCACTTT.

This clonotype was counted at least ten times. The CDR3 DNA is TGTGCCAGCGGCAGACTCTATGGCTACACCTTC. Translation: CASGRLYGYTF. This chain uses TRBV6-5 with TRBJ1-2; the D is unclear. Trimming left V 8 bases short and J 4 bases short, with 8 bases between. CDR3 length equals 11 residues. The germline gives CDR1 MNHEY, CDR2 SVGAGI.

The chain couples TRBV5-1 to TRBJ1-2; no clear D. The CDR3 has 14 residues. The V gene lost 0 bases and the J gene lost 3 bases, with 9 bases spanning the gap. Germline values: CDR1 SGHRS, CDR2 YFSETQ. The CDR3 sequence: CASSLAGDYYGYTF. The CDR3 DNA reads as TGCGCCAGCAGCTTGGCCGGAGACTACTATGGCTACACCTTC.

This clonotype appeared many times. The CDR3 loop reads CASSPWLNTEAFF. The CDR3 DNA is TGTGCCAGCAGCCCCTGGCTCAACACTGAAGCTTTCTTT. The chain recombines TRBV3-1 with TRBJ1-1; D is ambiguous. Germline CDR1 is LGHDT and CDR2 is YNNKEL (reference sequence). CDR3 length equals 13 residues. Trimming left V 4 bases short and J 2 bases short, with 8 bases between.

There are many counts of this clonotype. The chain's CDR3 is CASTQDSGANVLTF. CDR3 nucleotides: TGTGCCAGCACCCAGGATTCTGGGGCCAACGTCCTGACTTTC. The chain employs TRBV7-2 and TRBJ2-6; the D is unclear. Per germline, CDR1 SGHTA and CDR2 FQGNSA. This CDR3 region has 14 residues. Trimming removed 7 bases at V and 1 base at J, with 8 bases between. The complete variable domain, with remaining parts taken from reference TRBV7-2 and TRBJ2-6, reads GAGVSQSPSNKVTEKGKDVELRCDPISGHTALYWYRQSLGQGLEFLIYFQGNSAPDKSGLPSDRFSAERTGGSVSTLTIQRTQQEDSAVYLCASTQDSGANVLTFGAGSRLTVL.

The V and J genes are TRBV12-3 or TRBV12-4 and TRBJ2-7, with 9 bases aligning to TRBD2. The CDR3 is 15 residues long. The J segment lost 6 bases and the V segment lost 5 bases, leaving 11 bases of the junction unmatched. The CDR3 region is CASSPLAGVRSEQYF. The CDR3 DNA reads TGTGCCAGCAGTCCCTTAGCGGGGGTTAGAAGCGAGCAGTACTTC.

This clonotype appeared many times. The chain recombines TRBV6-2 or TRBV6-3 with TRBJ2-2; the match to TRBD1 covers 10 bases. The ends lost 6 bases at V and 4 bases at J; junction bases unmatched: 5. In germline, CDR1 is MNHEY, CDR2 SVGEGT. The CDR3 runs to 15 residues. The DNA for the CDR3 is TGTGCCAGCAGAACGGGACAGGGGATCACCGGGGAGCTGTTTTTT. The encoded protein is CASRTGQGITGELFF.

This clonotype was seen ten or more times. The rearrangement joins TRBV5-1 to TRBJ2-5, with a possible D match to TRBD2 (5 bases). Per germline, CDR1 SGHRS and CDR2 YFSETQ. CDR3 length: 15 residues. Trimming stripped 0 bases from V and 2 bases from J, with 11 bases between. The CDR3 sequence: CASSLAGSGQETQYF. CDR3 sequence (DNA): TGCGCCAGCAGCTTGGCGGGGAGCGGTCAAGAGACCCAGTACTTC. Full variable domain (remainder filled in from reference TRBV5-1 and TRBJ2-5): KAGVTQTPRYLIKTRGQQVTLSCSPISGHRSVSWYQQTPGQGLQFLFEYFSETQRNKGNFPGRFSGRQFSNSRSEMNVSTLELGDSALYLCASSLAGSGQETQYFGPGTRLLVL.

This clonotype was counted a few times. The chain couples TRBV4-3 to TRBJ2-3; weak D call: TRBD2 (5 bases). V lost 3 bases and J lost 4, with 14 bases in between. The germline V gene has CDR1 LGHNA and CDR2 YSLEER. The CDR3 length is 15 residues. CDR3 DNA sequence: TGCGCCAGCAGCCAGGGATCCGGGGAGCCAGATACGCAGTATTTT. Translating gives CASSQGSGEPDTQYF.

The V and J genes are TRBV6-5 and TRBJ1-5; tentatively, D is TRBD1 (6 bases). The CDR3 is 13 amino acids. Germline values: CDR1 MNHEY, CDR2 SVGAGI. Between the trimmed V and J ends, which lost 2 bases and 6 bases, there was a span of 8 bases. CDR3 loop: CASSYKGGQPQHF. The CDR3 region has the DNA TGTGCCAGCAGTTACAAGGGGGGTCAGCCCCAGCATTTT.

This clonotype was seen a handful of times. The J gene is TRBJ2-4, the V gene TRBV21-1; TRBD1 reflects the table's D call only, with no check against the DNA. TRBV21-1 is given as a pseudogene. This CDR3 is built from 15 residues. This chain's CDR3 is CASISRGAAKNIQYF. For the CDR3, the DNA is TGTGCCAGCATTTCAAGGGGGGCAGCCAAAAACATTCAGTACTTC.